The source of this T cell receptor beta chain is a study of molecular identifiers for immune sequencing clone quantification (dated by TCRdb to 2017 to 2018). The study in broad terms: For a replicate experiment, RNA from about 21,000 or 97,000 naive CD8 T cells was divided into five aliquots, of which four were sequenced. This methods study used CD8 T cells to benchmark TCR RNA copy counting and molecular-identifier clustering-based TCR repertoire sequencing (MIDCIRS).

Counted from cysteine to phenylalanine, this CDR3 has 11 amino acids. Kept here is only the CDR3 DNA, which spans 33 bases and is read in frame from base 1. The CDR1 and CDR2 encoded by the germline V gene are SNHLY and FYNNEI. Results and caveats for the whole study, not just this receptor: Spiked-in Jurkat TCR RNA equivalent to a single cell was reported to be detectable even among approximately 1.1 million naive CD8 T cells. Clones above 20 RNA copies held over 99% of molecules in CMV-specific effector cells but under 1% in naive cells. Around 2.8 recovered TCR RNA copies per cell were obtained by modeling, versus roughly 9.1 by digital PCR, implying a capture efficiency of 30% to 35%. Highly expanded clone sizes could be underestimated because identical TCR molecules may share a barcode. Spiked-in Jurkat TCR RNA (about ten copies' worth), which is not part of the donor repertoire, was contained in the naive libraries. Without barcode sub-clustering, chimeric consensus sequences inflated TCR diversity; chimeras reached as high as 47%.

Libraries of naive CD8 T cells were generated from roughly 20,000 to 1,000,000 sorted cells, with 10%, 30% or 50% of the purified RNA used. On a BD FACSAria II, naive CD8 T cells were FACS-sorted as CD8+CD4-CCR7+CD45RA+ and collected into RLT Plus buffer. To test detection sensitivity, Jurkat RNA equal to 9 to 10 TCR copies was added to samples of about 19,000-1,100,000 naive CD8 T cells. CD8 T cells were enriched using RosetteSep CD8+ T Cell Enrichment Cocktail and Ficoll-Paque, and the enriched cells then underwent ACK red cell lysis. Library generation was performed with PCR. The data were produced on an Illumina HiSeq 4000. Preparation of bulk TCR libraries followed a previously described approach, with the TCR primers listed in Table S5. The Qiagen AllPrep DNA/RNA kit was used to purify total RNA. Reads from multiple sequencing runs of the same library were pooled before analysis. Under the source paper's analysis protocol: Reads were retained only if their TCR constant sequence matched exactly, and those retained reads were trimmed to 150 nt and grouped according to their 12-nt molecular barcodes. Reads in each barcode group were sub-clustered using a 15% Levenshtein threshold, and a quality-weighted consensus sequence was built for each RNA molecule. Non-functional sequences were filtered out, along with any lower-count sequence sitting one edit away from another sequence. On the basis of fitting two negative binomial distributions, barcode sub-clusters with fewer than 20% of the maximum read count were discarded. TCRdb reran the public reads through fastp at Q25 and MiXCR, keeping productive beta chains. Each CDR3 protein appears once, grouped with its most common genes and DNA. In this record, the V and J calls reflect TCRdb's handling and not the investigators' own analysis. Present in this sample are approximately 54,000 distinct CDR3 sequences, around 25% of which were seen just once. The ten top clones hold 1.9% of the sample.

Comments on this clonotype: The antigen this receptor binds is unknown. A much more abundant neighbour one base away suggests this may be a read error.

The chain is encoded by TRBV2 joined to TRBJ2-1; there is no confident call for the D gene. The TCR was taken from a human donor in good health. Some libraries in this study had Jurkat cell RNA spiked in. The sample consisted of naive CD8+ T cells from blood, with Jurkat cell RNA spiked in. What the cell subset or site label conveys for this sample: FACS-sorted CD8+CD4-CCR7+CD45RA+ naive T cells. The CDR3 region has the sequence CVSLNSGEQFF. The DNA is TGTGTCAGCCTTAATTCGGGTGAGCAGTTCTTC. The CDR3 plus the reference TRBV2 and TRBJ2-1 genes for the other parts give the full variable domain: EPEVTQTPSHQVTQMGQEVILRCVPISNHLYFYWYRQILGQKVEFLVSFYNNEISEKSEIFDDQFSVERPDGSNFTLKIRSTKLEDSAMYFCVSLNSGEQFFGPGTRLTVL.